Reported below is one T cell receptor (beta chain). Source study methods: For nucleated cells, counts were estimated from reference gene primer amplification. Libraries were prepared by immunoSEQ multiplex PCR; TCRdb keeps only in-frame clonotypes and omits some of them. D and trimming were read from the DNA, whereas the V and J calls and clone size are those reported in that table. The sample lists 650,000 to 800,000 clones; around 89% were seen once. The source of the sample is a study of blood T cell repertoires in COVID-19. The source is a young woman with acute or convalescent COVID-19. Sample: peripheral blood.

The CDR3 spells CASSPGISGNTIYF. CDR3 in DNA: TGTGCCAGCAGCCCCGGGATCTCTGGAAACACCATATATTTT. The rearrangement links TRBV5-6 to TRBJ1-3; D is undetermined. The CDR3 is made up of 14 amino acids. V gave up 4 bases and J gave up 0 bases, with 8 bases separating them. The germline CDR1 and CDR2 sequences are SGHDT and YYEEEE.